This T cell receptor beta chain was sequenced during a study of tumor-infiltrating lymphocytes in oesophageal squamous cell carcinoma. Losses at the gene ends were 5 bases for V and 5 bases for J; bases not matched to a gene: 8. The germline CDR1 and CDR2 sequences are SGHTA and FQGNSA. The CDR3 consists of 16 residues. From the PCR reads, TCRdb called clonotypes with MiXCR, one entry per CDR3 protein. The sample holds some 20,000 distinct CDR3 sequences, roughly 39% seen once. The material sequenced was normal esophageal tissue next to the tumor. The J gene is TRBJ2-1, the V gene TRBV7-2, with TRBD2 matching over 11 bases. The source of this sequence is a male donor with esophageal squamous cell carcinoma. CDR3 nucleotide sequence: TGTGCCAGCAGCCTAGGTTTTAGCGGGGGGGACAATGAGCAGTTCTTC. It yields the protein CASSLGFSGGDNEQFF.